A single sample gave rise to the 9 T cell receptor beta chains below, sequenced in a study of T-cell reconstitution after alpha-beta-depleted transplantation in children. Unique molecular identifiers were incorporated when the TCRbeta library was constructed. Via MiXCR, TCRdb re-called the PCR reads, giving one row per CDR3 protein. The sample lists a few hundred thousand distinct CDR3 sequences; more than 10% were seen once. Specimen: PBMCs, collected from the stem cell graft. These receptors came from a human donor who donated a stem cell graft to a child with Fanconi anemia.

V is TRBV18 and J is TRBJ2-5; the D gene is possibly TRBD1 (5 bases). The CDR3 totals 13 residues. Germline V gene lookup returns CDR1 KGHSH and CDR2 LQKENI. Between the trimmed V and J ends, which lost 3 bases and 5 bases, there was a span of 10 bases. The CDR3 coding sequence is TGTGCCAGCTCACCTCTTGGGGCGGAGACCCAGTACTTC. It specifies CASSPLGAETQYF.

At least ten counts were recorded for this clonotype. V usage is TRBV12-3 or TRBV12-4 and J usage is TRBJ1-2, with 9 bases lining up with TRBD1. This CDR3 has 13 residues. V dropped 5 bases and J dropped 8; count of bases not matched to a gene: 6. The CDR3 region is CASSPGTGSGYTF. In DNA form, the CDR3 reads TGTGCCAGCAGTCCAGGGACAGGGTCGGGCTACACCTTC.

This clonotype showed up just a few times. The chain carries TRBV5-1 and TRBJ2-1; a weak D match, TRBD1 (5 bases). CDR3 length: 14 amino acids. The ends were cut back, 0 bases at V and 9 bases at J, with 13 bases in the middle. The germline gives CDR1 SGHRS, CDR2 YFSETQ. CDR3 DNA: TGCGCCAGCAGCTTGGCCTTTCAGGGTAGTGAGCAGTTCTTC. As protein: CASSLAFQGSEQFF.

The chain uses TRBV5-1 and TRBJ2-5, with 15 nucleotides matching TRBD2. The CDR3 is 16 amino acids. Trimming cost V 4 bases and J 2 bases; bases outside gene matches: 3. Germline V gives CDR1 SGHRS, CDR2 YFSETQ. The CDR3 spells CASSPGLAGGQETQYF. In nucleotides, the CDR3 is TGCGCCAGCAGCCCCGGACTAGCGGGGGGGCAAGAGACCCAGTACTTC.

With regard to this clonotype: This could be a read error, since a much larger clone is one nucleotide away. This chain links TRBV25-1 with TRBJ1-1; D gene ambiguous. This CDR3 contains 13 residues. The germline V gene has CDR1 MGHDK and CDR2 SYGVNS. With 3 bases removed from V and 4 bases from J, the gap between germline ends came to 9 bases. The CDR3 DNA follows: TGTGCCAGCAGTGAGGGCCGGAGCACTGAAGCTTTCTTT. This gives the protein CASSEGRSTEAFF. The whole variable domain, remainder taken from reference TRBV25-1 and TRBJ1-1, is EADIYQTPRYLVIGTGKKITLECSQTMGHDKMYWYQQDPGMELHLIHYSYGVNSTEKGDLSSESTVSRIRTEHFPLTLESARPSHTSQYLCASSEGRSTEAFFGQGTRLTVV.

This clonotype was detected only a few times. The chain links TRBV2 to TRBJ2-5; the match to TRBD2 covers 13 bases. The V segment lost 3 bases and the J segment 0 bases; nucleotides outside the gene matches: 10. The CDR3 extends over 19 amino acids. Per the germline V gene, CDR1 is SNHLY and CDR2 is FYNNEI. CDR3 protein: CASSDNPGLAGRNQETQYF. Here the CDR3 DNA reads TGTGCCAGCAGTGACAATCCGGGACTAGCGGGGAGAAACCAAGAGACCCAGTACTTC.

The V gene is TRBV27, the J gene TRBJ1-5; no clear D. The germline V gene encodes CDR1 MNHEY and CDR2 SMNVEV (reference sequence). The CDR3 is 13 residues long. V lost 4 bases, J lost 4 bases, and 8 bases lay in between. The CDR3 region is CASSWAGNQPQHF. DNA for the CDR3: TGTGCCAGCAGTTGGGCCGGGAATCAGCCCCAGCATTTT.

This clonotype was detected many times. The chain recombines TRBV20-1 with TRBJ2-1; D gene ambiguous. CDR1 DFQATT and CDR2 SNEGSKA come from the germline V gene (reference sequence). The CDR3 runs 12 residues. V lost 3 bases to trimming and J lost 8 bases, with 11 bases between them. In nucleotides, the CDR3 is TGCAGTGCTAGGGGCGGCGTATATGAGCAGTTCTTC. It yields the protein CSARGGVYEQFF.

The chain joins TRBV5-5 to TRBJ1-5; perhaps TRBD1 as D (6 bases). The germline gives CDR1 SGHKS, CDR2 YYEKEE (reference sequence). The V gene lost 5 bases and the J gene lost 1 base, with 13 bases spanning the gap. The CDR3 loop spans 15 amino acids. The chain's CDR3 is CASSSGQRSNQPQHF. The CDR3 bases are TGTGCCAGCAGTTCCGGACAGCGGAGCAATCAGCCCCAGCATTTT.